This record covers a single TCR beta chain. The sample is drawn from a study of cytomegalovirus exposure and HLA in healthy donors. The primer mix had 60 Vbeta and 13 Jbeta primers. Profiled with immunoSEQ multiplex PCR; TCRdb holds only in-frame clones, not every one. Here the sample table reports 130,000 to 150,000 clones. Germline assignment: CDR1 PRHDT and CDR2 FYEKMQ (reference sequence). The V and J ends lost 4 bases and 3 bases respectively, with 9 bases between them. CDR3 size: 13 residues. The sequencing sample was made of PBMCs. The chain couples TRBV13 to TRBJ1-2; TRBD1 might be the D (5 bases). The TCR originated in a man aged 35-49 years in good health and CMV-seronegative. The DNA for the CDR3 is TGTGCCAGCAGCTCCGACAGTTACTATGGCTACACCTTC. Amino acids: CASSSDSYYGYTF.